The rows below give T cell receptor beta chains drawn from one sample of a study of blood T cell repertoires in COVID-19. Using immunoSEQ multiplex PCR, the repertoire was profiled, and TCRdb retains in-frame clones only, with some absent. Of under 100,000 clones in the sample, around 87% are singletons; the top ten hold around 1%. The sequencing sample was made of peripheral blood. The receptor set was obtained from a human donor in a cohort sampled during active COVID-19. Each CDR3 is given with its conserved first and last residue. D genes are given only for firm matches. Not all rows give a size; the values are once, few, many and, for expanded clones, a class.

14 few TRBJ2-6 TRBV30 TRBD1 TGTGCCTCGACAGGGGGCTCTGGGGCCAACGTCCTGACTTTC CASTGGSGANVLTF
16 . TRBJ2-1 TRBV10-3 . TGTGCCATCAGTGAGTGGGGCGGCTCCCGCTACAATGAGCAGTTCTTC CAISEWGGSRYNEQFF
13 many TRBJ2-5 TRBV19 . TGTGCCAGTAGCGAACAGGGAGAAGAGACCCAGTACTTC CASSEQGEETQYF
17 . TRBJ1-4 TRBV27 TRBD1 TGTGCCAGCAGTTCCCCCGGGACAGGTGCAACTAATGAAAAACTGTTTTTT CASSSPGTGATNEKLFF
14 . TRBJ1-1 TRBV28 . TGTGCCAGCAGTTTAGGGGGGAGAGACACTGAAGCTTTCTTT CASSLGGRDTEAFF
14 . TRBJ2-1 TRBV11-3 TRBD1 TGTGCCAGCAGTCTCGGGACAGGGATCAATGAGCAGTTCTTC CASSLGTGINEQFF
16 once TRBJ2-5 TRBV27 TRBD2 TGTGCCAGCAGTTTGGGACTAGCGGGAGGGACAGAGACCCAGTACTTC CASSLGLAGGTETQYF
15 . TRBJ1-1 TRBV19 TRBD1 TGTGCCAGTAGTATGACAGGGGCCCTGAACACTGAAGCTTTCTTT CASSMTGALNTEAFF
15 . TRBJ1-3 TRBV2 TRBD1 TGTGCCAGCAGGGACAGGCCGAGCTCTGGAAACACCATATATTTT CASRDRPSSGNTIYF
14 . TRBJ2-1 TRBV27 . TGTGCCAGCAGTGACTGGTCACGAGGTAATGAGCAGTTCTTC CASSDWSRGNEQFF
15 . TRBJ2-7 TRBV21-1 . TGTGCCAGCAGCAAAGTAGTCTCGGTAACCCACGAGCAGTACTTC CASSKVVSVTHEQYF
20 . TRBJ2-5 TRBV18 TRBD2 TGTGCCAGCTCACCGGAAGAGTTCGGGACTAGCGGGAGGAGGAAGGAGACCCAGTACTTC CASSPEEFGTSGRRKETQYF
14 . TRBJ2-3 TRBV3-1/TRBV3-2 . TGTGCCAGCGAGGGCCGATTCCCAACAGATACGCAGTATTTT CASEGRFPTDTQYF
11 . TRBJ1-1 TRBV28 . TGTGCCAGCAGTTTGTTACACGAAGCTTTCTTT CASSLLHEAFF
13 . TRBJ2-7 TRBV9 . TGTGCCAGCAGCGTAGGAAGCGCCTACGAGCAGTACTTC CASSVGSAYEQYF
16 . TRBJ1-5 TRBV21-1 . TGTGCCAGCAGCAAAGAAGGAGGCCCCCACAATCAGCCCCAGCATTTT CASSKEGGPHNQPQHF
13 once TRBJ2-7 TRBV5-4 TRBD1 TGTGCCAGCAGTGGACAGGGGGCGGCCGAGCAGTACTTC CASSGQGAAEQYF
17 . TRBJ2-5 TRBV19 TRBD1 TGTGCCAGTAGTATAGGTGTGGGACAGGGGGCTGGGGAGACCCAGTACTTC CASSIGVGQGAGETQYF
18 . TRBJ2-1 TRBV3-1/TRBV3-2 TRBD2 TGTGCCAGCAGCCAGGCTAAGCTAGCGGGAGTGAGGTACAATGAGCAGTTCTTC CASSQAKLAGVRYNEQFF
14 once TRBJ2-5 TRBV7-9 . TGTGCCAGCAGCTCCGGACAGAGGCAAGAGACCCAGTACTTC CASSSGQRQETQYF
16 . TRBJ2-3 TRBV28 TRBD1 TGTGCCAGCAGTTCCCCTGGACAGGGTCCCACAGATACGCAGTATTTT CASSSPGQGPTDTQYF
16 . TRBJ2-7 TRBV6-6 TRBD2 TGTGCCAGCAGTTACCCCAAGGCTAGCGGGAGTAACGAGCAGTACTTC CASSYPKASGSNEQYF
14 . TRBJ1-1 TRBV5-1 . TGCGCCAGCAGCTTCCGAGGGAGGAACACTGAAGCTTTCTTT CASSFRGRNTEAFF
14 . TRBJ2-4 TRBV5-6 . TGTGCCAGCAGCTGGAGGGGAGCCAAAAACATTCAGTACTTC CASSWRGAKNIQYF
15 . TRBJ1-2 TRBV3-1/TRBV3-2 . TGTGCCAGCAGCCAAGTAAGGACAGCATCCTATGGCTACACCTTC CASSQVRTASYGYTF
13 . TRBJ2-3 TRBV7-9 . TGTGCCAGCAGTCCGACTAACACAGATACGCAGTATTTT CASSPTNTDTQYF
16 . TRBJ2-5 TRBV19 TRBD2 TGTGCCAGTAGTACGGGACTAGCGGGAGCGGCAGAGACCCAGTACTTC CASSTGLAGAAETQYF
13 . TRBJ2-1 TRBV27 . TGTGCCAGCAGTTTCAGCAGGGGCAATGAGCAGTTCTTC CASSFSRGNEQFF
15 . TRBJ2-7 TRBV21-1 . TGTGCCAGCAGGCGTCTAGCCTGTTTCTCCTACGAGCAGTACTTC CASRRLACFSYEQYF
14 . TRBJ2-2 TRBV6-5 . TGTGCCAGCAGCCCGACTCGATACACCGGGGAGCTGTTTTTT CASSPTRYTGELFF
12 . TRBJ2-3 TRBV6-5 . TGTGCCAGCAGGGGCCCGGCGGATACGCAGTATTTT CASRGPADTQYF
13 . TRBJ2-1 TRBV7-8 TRBD2 TGTGCCAGCACCCCGACTAGCGGGATTGAGCAGTTCTTC CASTPTSGIEQFF
18 . TRBJ2-6 TRBV7-3 TRBD1 TGTGCCAGCAGCTTAAAGGACAGGGGGTCCTCTGGGGCCAACGTCCTGACTTTC CASSLKDRGSSGANVLTF
14 . TRBJ1-3 TRBV14 TRBD1 TGTGCCAGCAGCCAGGGGACAGCTGGAAACACCATATATTTT CASSQGTAGNTIYF
15 . TRBJ2-3 TRBV28 . TGTGCCAGCAGCCCCACCAACGGTGTCCTAGATACGCAGTATTTT CASSPTNGVLDTQYF
13 . TRBJ2-7 TRBV9 . TGTGCCAGCAGCGTAGGGGGCACCTACGAGCAGTACTTC CASSVGGTYEQYF
14 few TRBJ2-2 TRBV18 . TGTGCCAGCTCACCGGGGGGAAACACCGGGGAGCTGTTTTTT CASSPGGNTGELFF
19 few TRBJ2-3 TRBV14 TRBD2 TGTGCCAGCAGCCAAGATTTCACTAGCGGGAGGGCCGGTGGAGATACGCAGTATTTT CASSQDFTSGRAGGDTQYF
14 . TRBJ2-1 TRBV7-9 TRBD1 TGTGCCAGCAGCTTAGTAGACAGGGGAGGTGAGCAGTTCTTC CASSLVDRGGEQFF
19 . TRBJ2-7 TRBV5-1 . TGCGCCAGCAGCTCCCCGCCTACCACAGGGCTCCCCGAAACCTACGAGCAGTACTTC CASSSPPTTGLPETYEQYF
16 . TRBJ2-1 TRBV7-9 TRBD2 TGTGCCAGCAGCCCCAGAGGGACTAGCGGGACGAATGAGCAGTTCTTC CASSPRGTSGTNEQFF